One TCR beta chain is described in this entry. Its antigen is not known. Each subset's genomic DNA was split evenly across several immunoSEQ plates. The table came from immunoSEQ multiplex PCR; TCRdb's copy has only in-frame clones and leaves some out. The sample has about 1,800,000 clones, about 95% seen once. The sample is drawn from a study of shared clonotypes between healthy human individuals. Terminally differentiated effector memory CD45RA+ cells were excluded from the naive CD8 cells, which were CD45RO-negative and positively selected for CCR7. General observations from the study: Larger estimated richness was generally recorded for naive subsets relative to memory subsets.

The receptor's source is a man younger than 35 in good health. Sample: naive CD8+ T cells sorted from blood.

CDR3 DNA sequence: TGTGCCAGCAGCTCGACTACCGGCGGTGCAGATACGCAGTATTTT. Amino acids: CASSSTTGGADTQYF. V gene TRBV7-9 combines with J gene TRBJ2-3; D may be TRBD2 (5 bases). The CDR3 runs to 15 residues. Germline V gene sequence: CDR1 SEHNR, CDR2 FQNEAQ (reference sequence). Deletions cut 4 bases from V and 4 bases from J, with 15 bases between.